What follows are 30 T cell receptor beta chains derived from one specimen sequenced in a study of cytomegalovirus exposure and HLA in healthy donors. Researchers ran the PCR with 60 Vbeta and 13 Jbeta primers. Repertoires were generated with immunoSEQ multiplex PCR, while TCRdb's copy carries only in-frame clones and drops some. Recorded for this sample: some 70,000 clones. The source material was PBMCs. These receptor sequences come from a middle-aged man in good health and CMV-seronegative.

V gene TRBV7-8 combines with J gene TRBJ2-7, with TRBD1 matching over 8 bases. Germline CDR1 SGHVS, CDR2 FQNEAQ. After removal of 5 bases from V and 3 bases from J, the junction contained 6 bases not matched to a gene. There are 14 residues in the CDR3. CDR3: CASSPGQGNYEQYF. The CDR3, as DNA: TGTGCCAGCAGCCCTGGACAGGGAAACTACGAGCAGTACTTC.

J is TRBJ1-2 and V is TRBV28, with D perhaps TRBD1 (5 bases). Germline lookup yields CDR1 MDHEN and CDR2 SYDVKM. The germline V and J ends were trimmed by 5 bases and 3 bases, with 13 bases remaining between them. The CDR3 covers 14 residues. CDR3 amino acids: CASSSGGYDYGYTF. For the CDR3, the DNA is TGTGCCAGCAGTAGCGGGGGGTATGACTATGGCTACACCTTC.

The V call is TRBV18, the J call TRBJ2-5, with TRBD1 identical over 12 bases. Trimming took 0 bases from V and 5 from J; bases not matched to a gene: 1. CDR1 is KGHSH and CDR2 is LQKENI in the germline V gene. This CDR3 has 15 residues. CDR3 amino acids: CASSPPGTGGETQYF. The CDR3 DNA follows: TGTGCCAGCTCACCACCGGGGACAGGGGGCGAGACCCAGTACTTC.

CDR3 nucleotide sequence: TGCGCCAGCAGCTTCCAAGGGGTAGGGGGAACCGGTGAGGGCTACACCTTC. This translates into CASSFQGVGGTGEGYTF. This sequence joins TRBV5-1 and TRBJ1-2; a possible D gene is TRBD1 (6 bases). V was pared by 2 bases and J by 8 bases, with 25 bases between. Germline loops: CDR1 SGHRS, CDR2 YFSETQ. CDR3 size: 17 residues.

This rearrangement joins TRBV5-1 to TRBJ2-4; D is perhaps TRBD2 (6 bases). Trimming pared 0 bases from V and 5 bases from J, leaving 12 bases between. There are 15 residues in the CDR3. Germline V CDR1 and CDR2: SGHRS, YFSETQ. This CDR3 is CASSLGASEENIQYF. The CDR3, as DNA: TGCGCCAGCAGCTTGGGGGCTAGCGAGGAAAACATTCAGTACTTC.

The chain combines TRBV6-5 with TRBJ1-6; D is uncertain. The germline CDR1 and CDR2 sequences are MNHEY and SVGAGI. The length of the CDR3 is 12 residues. With 8 bases removed from V and 7 bases from J, the gap between germline ends came to 9 bases. DNA for the CDR3: TGTGCCAGCGGACTCCTAAATTCACCCCTCCACTTT. Translation: CASGLLNSPLHF.

The J gene is TRBJ2-7, the V gene TRBV29-1; TRBD2 matches at 12 bases. This CDR3 has 13 residues. V was clipped by 7 bases and J by 6 bases; unmatched bases: 7. Germline V lookup: CDR1 SQVTM, CDR2 ANQGSEA. The CDR3 loop reads CSARTSGEGEQYF. The CDR3 bases are TGCAGCGCTCGGACTAGCGGGGAAGGCGAGCAGTACTTC.

The V and J genes are TRBV2 and TRBJ2-4, with 8 bases matching TRBD1. Germline CDR1 SNHLY, CDR2 FYNNEI. The CDR3 is 17 amino acids. V shed 4 bases and J 2 bases; nucleotides not matched to a gene: 10. CDR3: CASSARRQGTSKNIQYF. CDR3 nucleotides: TGTGCCAGCAGTGCCCGAAGACAGGGGACGTCCAAAAACATTCAGTACTTC.

This rearrangement joins TRBV10-3 to TRBJ2-3, with TRBD2 identical over 12 bases. J was trimmed by 4 bases and V by 0 bases; bases with no gene match: 8. The CDR3 loop spans 18 amino acids. Germline lookup yields CDR1 ENHRY and CDR2 SYGVKD. Written as DNA, the CDR3 is TGTGCCATCAGTGAGTCTGTACTACGACTAGCGGGAGCAGATACGCAGTATTTT. Translation gives CAISESVLRLAGADTQYF.

The V gene is TRBV19, the J gene TRBJ1-5, with D possibly matching TRBD1 (5 bases). V lost 2 bases and J 2 bases, leaving 13 bases between the germline ends. From germline, CDR1 is LNHDA and CDR2 SQIVND (reference sequence). This CDR3 has 16 residues. CDR3 loop: CASSISIRAGNQPQHF. DNA for the CDR3: TGTGCCAGTAGTATAAGTATCAGGGCCGGCAATCAGCCCCAGCATTTT.

The genes are TRBV15 and TRBJ1-1; D unresolved. CDR3 length equals 13 residues. Trimming took off 5 bases at V and 1 base at J, with 8 bases between the two ends. Germline lookup yields CDR1 LNHNV and CDR2 YYDKDF (reference sequence). CDR3 DNA sequence: TGTGCCACCAGCCCTAATGGGAACACTGAAGCTTTCTTT. Translation: CATSPNGNTEAFF.

J is TRBJ2-2 and V is TRBV27; 7 bases agree with TRBD1. In germline, CDR1 is MNHEY, CDR2 SMNVEV (reference sequence). The junction had 3 bases not matched to a gene; V was cut back by 3 bases and J by 2 bases. The CDR3 consists of 15 residues. CDR3 bases: TGTGCCAGCAGTTTTGGGACAGCAAACACCGGGGAGCTGTTTTTT. Encoded protein: CASSFGTANTGELFF.

V gene TRBV4-1 combines with J gene TRBJ2-5, with D possibly TRBD2 on 5 matching bases. This CDR3 spans 15 amino acids. Germline lookup yields CDR1 MGHRA and CDR2 YSYEKL. V lost 1 base to trimming and J lost 3 bases, with 12 bases between them. CDR3 coding DNA: TGCGCCAGCAGCCAAGCGGAGATGGGAGAAGAGACCCAGTACTTC. Protein: CASSQAEMGEETQYF.

This chain links TRBV4-3 with TRBJ2-7; 9 positions agree with TRBD1. Germline loops: CDR1 LGHNA, CDR2 YSLEER. Unmatched junction bases numbered 7, after V lost 3 bases and J lost 7 bases. The CDR3 contains 14 residues. CDR3 protein: CASSHGDRVREQYF. The CDR3 DNA follows: TGCGCCAGCAGCCACGGGGACAGGGTACGAGAGCAGTACTTC.

Written as DNA, the CDR3 is TGTGCCAGCAGAATAGAACAGGGGTTCCCCGGGGAGCTGTTTTTT. The encoded protein is CASRIEQGFPGELFF. V and J are TRBV6-6 and TRBJ2-2, with 7 bases fitting TRBD1. The CDR3 has 15 amino acids. V shed 6 bases, J shed 6 bases, and the junction held 10 bases outside the gene matches. In germline, CDR1 is MNHNY, CDR2 SVGAGI (reference sequence).

The rearrangement uses TRBV6-5 and TRBJ2-7; 12 bases agree with TRBD1. The germline CDR1 and CDR2 sequences are MNHEY and SVGAGI. V trimming: 6 bases; J trimming: 6 bases; junction bases outside the gene matches: 9. This CDR3 comprises 15 residues. CDR3 region: CASRYRGQGAREQYF. Written as DNA, the CDR3 is TGTGCCAGCAGGTACCGGGGACAGGGGGCCCGCGAGCAGTACTTC.

The rearrangement uses TRBV18 and TRBJ1-4; D not resolved. The CDR3 loop spans 12 amino acids. V dropped 4 bases and J dropped 13 bases, with 13 bases sitting between them. Per the germline V gene, CDR1 is KGHSH and CDR2 is LQKENI. CDR3 region: CASSLYGEGLFF. CDR3 DNA sequence: TGTGCCAGCTCACTTTACGGGGAAGGACTGTTTTTT. Drawing the rest from reference TRBV18 and TRBJ1-4, the complete variable domain is NAGVMQNPRHLVRRRGQEARLRCSPMKGHSHVYWYRQLPEEGLKFMVYLQKENIIDESGMPKERFSAEFPKEGPSILRIQQVVRGDSAAYFCASSLYGEGLFFGSGTQLSVL.

The J gene is TRBJ2-5, the V gene TRBV10-1, with D unresolved. This CDR3 comprises 13 residues. The germline CDR1 and CDR2 sequences are WNHNN and SYGVQD (reference sequence). V was clipped by 3 bases and J by 2 bases, with 7 bases between them. For the CDR3, the DNA is TGCGCCAGCAGTGATAATAATCAAGAGACCCAGTACTTC. It is translated as CASSDNNQETQYF.

The CDR3 nucleotides read TGTGCCATACTAACCCACCCCAGGGTCAAAGCTAATGAAAAACTGTTTTTT. Its translation: CAILTHPRVKANEKLFF. This chain links TRBV27 with TRBJ1-4; TRBD1 might be the D (5 bases). This CDR3 comprises 17 residues. The V end was cut by 10 bases, the J end by 3 bases, with 24 bases between. The V gene's germline CDR1 is MNHEY and CDR2 SMNVEV (reference sequence).

This chain uses TRBV5-1 with TRBJ1-1; D is uncertain. CDR3 length: 15 amino acids. Germline V CDR1 and CDR2: SGHRS, YFSETQ. The V gene lost 4 bases and the J gene lost 4 bases, with 17 bases spanning the gap. The CDR3 protein is CASSPEAAMGTEAFF. The CDR3 DNA is TGCGCCAGCAGCCCGGAGGCAGCGATGGGCACTGAAGCTTTCTTT.

The chain is built from TRBV4-3 and TRBJ1-2, with D maybe TRBD1 (6 bases). V lost 0 bases and J 4 bases, leaving 12 bases between the germline ends. This CDR3 is 15 amino acids long. Per germline, CDR1 LGHNA and CDR2 YSLEER. CDR3 protein: CASSQDGRGGYGYTF. CDR3 nucleotide sequence: TGCGCCAGCAGCCAAGATGGGAGGGGGGGCTATGGCTACACCTTC.

The rearrangement joins TRBV7-2 to TRBJ2-7, with D unclear. From germline, CDR1 is SGHTA and CDR2 FQGNSA. V lost 3 bases, J lost 2 bases, and 8 bases lay in between. The CDR3 runs to 13 residues. The CDR3 spells CASSLGRAYEQYF. The CDR3, as DNA: TGTGCCAGCAGCTTGGGCAGAGCCTACGAGCAGTACTTC. The whole variable domain, remainder taken from reference TRBV7-2 and TRBJ2-7, is GAGVSQSPSNKVTEKGKDVELRCDPISGHTALYWYRQSLGQGLEFLIYFQGNSAPDKSGLPSDRFSAERTGGSVSTLTIQRTQQEDSAVYLCASSLGRAYEQYFGPGTRLTVT.

The chain links TRBV11-2 to TRBJ1-3; D perhaps matches TRBD1 (6 bases). V lost 6 bases, J lost 3 bases, and 12 bases lay in between. The CDR3 length is 14 residues. Germline V gene sequence: CDR1 SGHAT, CDR2 FQNNGV. The CDR3 nucleotides are TGTGCCAGCAGAGAGAGACAGGATGGAAACACCATATATTTT. Its protein product is CASRERQDGNTIYF.

The chain uses TRBV5-1 and TRBJ1-4; the match to TRBD1 covers 7 bases. Trimming removed 4 bases from V and 5 bases from J; junction bases left unmatched: 8. Per germline, CDR1 SGHRS and CDR2 YFSETQ. The CDR3 totals 15 residues. This CDR3 reads CASSRTGTENEKLFF. CDR3 sequence (DNA): TGCGCCAGCAGCCGAACCGGGACAGAAAATGAAAAACTGTTTTTT.

V usage is TRBV6-6 and J usage is TRBJ2-2, with D perhaps matching TRBD2 (6 bases). CDR1 is MNHNY and CDR2 is SVGAGI in the germline V gene (reference sequence). Trimming cost V 7 bases and J 8 bases, with 23 bases left between them. The CDR3 has 16 amino acids. CDR3 nucleotides: TGTGCCAGCAAACCGGCCGGGAAGGGAGGCTCAGGGGAGCTGTTTTTT. Translating gives CASKPAGKGGSGELFF.

The chain couples TRBV10-2 to TRBJ1-1; perhaps TRBD1 as D (5 bases). The ends were cut back, 6 bases at V and 0 bases at J, with 11 bases in the middle. The CDR3 sequence is 14 residues long. Germline-derived CDR1 and CDR2 are WSHSY and SAAADI. The DNA of the CDR3 is TGCGCCAGCAGGGTGGGGGGGGTGAACACTGAAGCTTTCTTT. It translates to CASRVGGVNTEAFF.

The chain recombines TRBV6-5 with TRBJ2-7, with D possibly being TRBD1 (6 bases). The CDR3 length is 15 residues. Trimming took off 6 bases at V and 0 bases at J, with 15 bases between the two ends. CDR1 MNHEY and CDR2 SVGAGI come from the germline V gene. The CDR3 coding sequence is TGTGCCAGCAGCGAGACAGGTGTCCCCTCCTACGAGCAGTACTTC. It encodes CASSETGVPSYEQYF.

The chain carries TRBV7-2 and TRBJ2-3; no definite D call. In germline, CDR1 is SGHTA, CDR2 FQGNSA. Trimming shortened V by 3 bases and J by 10 bases, and 23 bases separated the two germline ends. This CDR3 is 16 amino acids long. DNA for the CDR3: TGTGCCAGCAGCTTCCTCCCTCCGAACCTAGGCCATGCGCAGTATTTT. The encoded protein is CASSFLPPNLGHAQYF. Filled out from reference TRBV7-2 and TRBJ2-3, the complete variable domain reads GAGVSQSPSNKVTEKGKDVELRCDPISGHTALYWYRQSLGQGLEFLIYFQGNSAPDKSGLPSDRFSAERTGGSVSTLTIQRTQQEDSAVYLCASSFLPPNLGHAQYFGPGTRLTVL.

The gene calls are TRBV7-2 and TRBJ2-3, with 12 nucleotides matching TRBD2. Germline lookup yields CDR1 SGHTA and CDR2 FQGNSA. V gave up 5 bases and J gave up 1 base; unmatched junction bases: 7. This CDR3 comprises 17 residues. CDR3 in amino acids: CASSTRLAGDGTDTQYF. CDR3 nucleotide sequence: TGTGCCAGCAGCACCAGACTAGCGGGAGACGGCACAGATACGCAGTATTTT.

The chain joins TRBV19 to TRBJ2-5; TRBD1 agrees at 11 bases. With 10 bases clipped from V and 4 bases from J, the junction kept 8 bases outside the gene matches. Germline V gene lookup returns CDR1 LNHDA and CDR2 SQIVND (reference sequence). The CDR3 covers 14 residues. The CDR3 DNA reads TGTGCCACCAAAGAGGACAGGGGGCGAGAGACCCAGTACTTC. Protein product: CATKEDRGRETQYF.